Sequencing of this TCR beta chain was carried out in a study of persistence of HIV-infected CD4 T cells. Sequencing used immunoSEQ version 4 in survey mode. Profiled with immunoSEQ multiplex PCR; TCRdb holds only in-frame clones, not every one. Of 40,000 or so clones detected, around 90% appear once; the ten largest clones hold roughly 0.44%. Per germline, CDR1 LNHDA and CDR2 SQIVND (reference sequence). Trimming removed 5 bases from V and 2 bases from J, with 16 bases in between. The CDR3 runs to 15 residues. Nonspecific anti-CD3/anti-CD28 bead stimulation represents the broad CD4+ T cell repertoire. Sorting selected CD4+ T cells upregulating both CD40 ligand and CD69. PBMCs were depleted of CD8+ T cells before stimulation. As for this clone: Its antigen remains unknown.

This TCR came from an adult woman with HIV who was CMV-seropositive. This specimen was CD4+ T cells sorted from PBMCs after roughly 18-hour stimulation, taken from a patient who received antiretroviral therapy. The J gene is TRBJ2-7, the V gene TRBV19; possibly TRBD2 for D (6 bases). The CDR3 bases are TGTGCCAGTAGTCCGGGGGACTTCTTAGCCTACGAGCAGTACTTC. Amino acids: CASSPGDFLAYEQYF.